The 16 T cell receptor beta chains reported below all come from one sample, sequenced in a study of T cell changes during pregnancy in multiple sclerosis. Using immunoSEQ multiplex PCR, the repertoire was profiled, and TCRdb retains in-frame clones only, with some absent. The repertoire holds roughly 41,000 clones, with roughly 90% as singletons. Source: CD8+ T cells from peripheral blood mononuclear cells, taken in the third trimester of pregnancy. The receptor source for this set is a female donor with multiple sclerosis, enrolled in a pregnancy study.

The CDR3 DNA is TGCAGCGTTGAAGATCGAGGGGGCGCGAACACCGGGGAGCTGTTTTTT. Translation: CSVEDRGGANTGELFF. This rearrangement joins TRBV29-1 to TRBJ2-2; 7 positions agree with TRBD1. Trimming cost V 0 bases and J 0 bases; bases outside gene matches: 4. The germline V gene encodes CDR1 SQVTM and CDR2 ANQGSEA. The CDR3 contains 16 residues.

The V call is TRBV7-8, the J call TRBJ2-7; TRBD2 agrees at 13 bases. V lost 5 bases, J lost 7 bases, and 2 bases stayed unmatched. CDR1 SGHVS and CDR2 FQNEAQ come from the germline V gene. This CDR3 is built from 13 residues. CDR3 residues: CASSAGLAGEQYF. The CDR3 nucleotides read TGTGCCAGCAGCGCGGGACTAGCGGGGGAGCAGTACTTC.

CDR3 sequence reads: CASSQDRQGGTEAFF. DNA of the CDR3: TGCGCCAGCAGCCAAGATCGGCAGGGAGGAACTGAAGCTTTCTTT. The rearrangement joins TRBV4-3 to TRBJ1-1; TRBD1 is a possible D gene (5 bases). CDR1 and CDR2 (germline): LGHNA, YSLEER. The CDR3 contains 15 residues. V gave up 0 bases and J gave up 5 bases, with 13 bases separating them.

CDR3 in amino acids: CASSYLLDQETQYF. In nucleotides, the CDR3 is TGTGCCAGCAGTTACTTACTAGACCAAGAGACCCAGTACTTC. The J gene is TRBJ2-5, the V gene TRBV6-5; D may be TRBD2 (5 bases). The CDR3 length is 14 residues. Germline V gene data show CDR1 as MNHEY and CDR2 as SVGAGI. The germline V and J ends were trimmed by 1 base and 0 bases, with 6 bases remaining between them.

The chain joins TRBV19 to TRBJ2-1; tentative D call: TRBD1 (6 bases). V lost 6 bases and J 13 bases, leaving 28 bases between the germline ends. The length of the CDR3 is 16 residues. The V gene's germline CDR1 is LNHDA and CDR2 SQIVND (reference sequence). The CDR3 DNA sequence: TGTGCCAGTAGCATTGGGGATTATGGGGACACCAAAGGCCAGTTCTTC. Translating gives CASSIGDYGDTKGQFF.

To note about this clone: A much larger clone sits a single nucleotide away, making a read error possible. The rearrangement links TRBV6-5 to TRBJ2-3; 15 bases fit TRBD2. The CDR3 sequence is 15 residues long. The ends lost 5 bases at V and 4 bases at J; junction bases unmatched: 1. Germline lookup yields CDR1 MNHEY and CDR2 SVGAGI. CDR3 protein: CASSGLAGGPDTQYF. The CDR3, as DNA: TGTGCCAGCAGTGGACTAGCGGGGGGGCCAGATACGCAGTATTTT.

There are many counts of this clone. The gene calls are TRBV7-9 and TRBJ2-1; the D gene is possibly TRBD2 (6 bases). This CDR3 is 15 amino acids long. V was clipped by 5 bases and J by 5 bases, with 16 bases between them. In germline, CDR1 is SEHNR, CDR2 FQNEAQ (reference sequence). The CDR3 region is CASSITAPGDNEQFF. The CDR3 bases are TGTGCCAGCAGCATAACAGCTCCGGGGGACAATGAGCAGTTCTTC.

The chain joins TRBV5-6 to TRBJ2-1, with TRBD2 identical over 12 bases. Germline trimming cut 6 bases from V and 9 bases from J; bases unmatched to any gene: 16. The germline V gene has CDR1 SGHDT and CDR2 YYEEEE. This CDR3 contains 17 residues. The CDR3 sequence is CASTPGLAGPIAPEQFF. As DNA, the CDR3 is TGTGCCAGCACCCCCGGACTAGCGGGACCCATTGCGCCTGAGCAGTTCTTC.

This clone was detected a few times. This chain connects TRBV11-2 to TRBJ1-6; 10 bases match TRBD1. The germline V gene has CDR1 SGHAT and CDR2 FQNNGV. Trimming cost V 5 bases and J 7 bases; bases outside gene matches: 5. CDR3 size: 15 residues. The DNA of the CDR3 is TGTGCCAGCAGCGGGGGGACAGGGGTAAATTCACCCCTCCACTTT. It encodes CASSGGTGVNSPLHF. Variable domain in full (rest from reference TRBV11-2 and TRBJ1-6): EAGVAQSPRYKIIEKRQSVAFWCNPISGHATLYWYQQILGQGPKLLIQFQNNGVVDDSQLPKDRFSAERLKGVDSTLKIQPAKLEDSAVYLCASSGGTGVNSPLHFGNGTRLTVT.

This chain links TRBV27 with TRBJ2-3, with 9 bases fitting TRBD1. The CDR3 is 13 residues long. V was clipped by 5 bases and J by 4 bases; unmatched bases: 1. Germline CDR1 is MNHEY and CDR2 is SMNVEV (reference sequence). CDR3 region: CASSGDRADTQYF. The CDR3 DNA follows: TGTGCCAGCAGTGGGGACAGGGCAGATACGCAGTATTTT.

The chain employs TRBV7-6 and TRBJ2-2, with 9 bases identical to TRBD1. This CDR3 is built from 16 residues. V was pared by 5 bases and J by 0 bases, with 4 bases of the junction left unmatched. The germline gives CDR1 SGHVS, CDR2 FNYEAQ. CDR3 nucleotide sequence: TGTGCCAGCAGCGCAAGACAGGGGGCGAACACCGGGGAGCTGTTTTTT. Protein: CASSARQGANTGELFF.

This clone was detected only once. This sequence joins TRBV9 and TRBJ1-4, with 10 positions matching TRBD1. Losses at the gene ends were 5 bases for V and 3 bases for J; bases not matched to a gene: 7. Germline values: CDR1 SGDLS, CDR2 YYNGEE. The length of the CDR3 is 16 residues. The CDR3 nucleotides read TGTGCCAGCAGAGCCGGGACAGGGGTCCCTAATGAAAAACTGTTTTTT. It translates to CASRAGTGVPNEKLFF. Complete variable domain (other parts from reference TRBV9 and TRBJ1-4): DSGVTQTPKHLITATGQRVTLRCSPRSGDLSVYWYQQSLDQGLQFLIQYYNGEERAKGNILERFSAQQFPDLHSELNLSSLELGDSALYFCASRAGTGVPNEKLFFGSGTQLSVL.

The chain employs TRBV4-3 and TRBJ2-1, with a possible D match to TRBD2 (7 bases). The V end lost 0 bases, the J end lost 4 bases, and 13 bases lay between the germline ends. The CDR3 loop spans 16 amino acids. Germline CDR1 LGHNA, CDR2 YSLEER. The CDR3 is CASSQDGGGEYNEQFF. The CDR3 nucleotides read TGCGCCAGCAGCCAAGATGGCGGGGGCGAGTACAATGAGCAGTTCTTC.

V and J are TRBV19 and TRBJ1-1, with 7 positions matching TRBD1. The CDR3 contains 14 residues. The ends lost 5 bases at V and 3 bases at J; junction bases unmatched: 6. Germline V gene lookup returns CDR1 LNHDA and CDR2 SQIVND (reference sequence). The CDR3, as DNA: TGTGCCAGTAGTTCGGGGGACAGATACACTGAAGCTTTCTTT. Translating gives CASSSGDRYTEAFF.

The genes are TRBV4-3 and TRBJ2-1, with TRBD2 matching over 11 bases. CDR1 and CDR2 from the germline V gene are LGHNA and YSLEER. This CDR3 is 14 amino acids long. Losses at the gene ends were 8 bases for V and 8 bases for J; bases not matched to a gene: 8. The CDR3 sequence: CASAQTSGVDEQFF. The CDR3, as DNA: TGCGCCAGCGCGCAGACTAGCGGGGTGGATGAGCAGTTCTTC.

The gene calls are TRBV28 and TRBJ2-3, with D possibly being TRBD1 (8 bases). V gave up 5 bases and J gave up 1 base, with 13 bases separating them. There are 15 residues in the CDR3. Germline CDR1 and CDR2: MDHEN and SYDVKM. CDR3 in DNA: TGTGCCAGCAGTCAACAGGGGGGGGGCACAGATACGCAGTATTTT. Its protein product is CASSQQGGGTDTQYF.